The next 5 T cell receptor beta chains were all read from a single sample in a study of T cell repertoires in cytomegalovirus infection (dated by TCRdb to between 2017 and 2020). Instrument on record: Illumina HiSeq 1500. TCRdb ran its own pipeline on the public reads, namely fastp trimming at Q25 and MiXCR clone calling, and kept in-frame beta chains. CDR3 protein duplicates are merged, each entry listing the most common genes and DNA. This sample is represented by more than 650,000 distinct CDR3 sequences; less than 40% of them were singletons. Clones ranked in the top ten supply around 3% of the sample. Source material: PBMCs. The receptors shown here come from a human donor in good health (CMV status not recorded). Some clones in this sample may be carry-over from other donors' samples.

This clonotype has just one count. The V gene is TRBV12-3 or TRBV12-4, the J gene TRBJ1-3, with a tentative D call TRBD1 (5 bases). The ends were cut back, 4 bases at V and 0 bases at J, with 13 bases in the middle. The CDR3 is 16 residues long. The CDR3 here is CASSSTARYSGNTIYF. CDR3 sequence (DNA): TGTGCCAGCAGTTCGACAGCGCGCTACTCTGGAAACACCATATATTTT.

As for this clonotype: An end of the junction differs from the germline gene, which may be a read error. The rearrangement uses TRBV7-3 and TRBJ2-3; no definite D call. The CDR3 loop spans 14 amino acids. Per germline, CDR1 SGHTA and CDR2 FQGTGA. CDR3 residues: CAGSLSGVSDTQYF. DNA for the CDR3: TGTGCCGGCAGCTTGTCTGGAGTTAGCGATACGCAGTATTTT.

V usage is TRBV29-1 and J usage is TRBJ2-3; possibly TRBD1 for D (6 bases). Per the germline V gene, CDR1 is SQVTM and CDR2 is ANQGSEA. V was shortened by 5 bases and J by 4 bases, with 16 bases between the two germline ends. This CDR3 comprises 14 residues. The CDR3 DNA sequence: TGCAGCGTTTCCAGGATTGGGGGCGCAGATACGCAGTATTTT. Residues: CSVSRIGGADTQYF.

The rearrangement joins TRBV29-1 to TRBJ1-2; D may be TRBD1 (5 bases). Between the trimmed V and J ends, which lost 4 bases and 4 bases, there was a span of 13 bases. Germline V gene lookup returns CDR1 SQVTM and CDR2 ANQGSEA. The CDR3 is 13 amino acids. Written as DNA, the CDR3 is TGCAGCGTTGCCCCAGACAGTGGCTATGGCTACACCTTC. Translated: CSVAPDSGYGYTF. Full variable domain (outside the CDR3, taken from reference TRBV29-1 and TRBJ1-2): SAVISQKPSRDICQRGTSLTIQCQVDSQVTMMFWYRQQPGQSLTLIATANQGSEATYESGFVIDKFPISRPNLTFSTLTVSNMSPEDSSIYLCSVAPDSGYGYTFGSGTRLTVV.

The J gene is TRBJ2-3, the V gene TRBV5-1, with D possibly matching TRBD2 (6 bases). Germline V CDR1 and CDR2: SGHRS, YFSETQ. Trimming took 2 bases from V and 2 from J, leaving 9 bases between them. CDR3 length equals 14 residues. The CDR3 reads CASSLERATDTQYF. CDR3 coding DNA: TGCGCCAGCAGCTTAGAGCGGGCCACAGATACGCAGTATTTT.